Below are 4 T cell receptor beta chains sequenced from a single sample in a study of blood T cell repertoires in COVID-19. The repertoire was sequenced with immunoSEQ multiplex PCR; TCRdb's copy has only in-frame clones and lacks some. The sample has hundreds of thousands of clones, 70% to 90% seen once; the top ten hold about 2.2%. Sequencing input: peripheral blood. The receptors stem from a woman aged 45-65 years with acute or convalescent COVID-19.

This clone was recorded a few times. The chain employs TRBV4-2 and TRBJ1-5; D remains ambiguous. Trimming left V 4 bases short and J 4 bases short, with 20 bases between. The germline CDR1 and CDR2 sequences are LGHNA and YNFKEQ. The CDR3 sequence is 17 residues long. This chain's CDR3 is CASSRRGSPENNQPQHF. CDR3 coding DNA: TGTGCCAGCAGCCGACGAGGGTCGCCGGAGAATAATCAGCCCCAGCATTTT.

This clone was recorded many times. The chain joins TRBV6-2 or TRBV6-3 to TRBJ2-2; 8 bases agree with TRBD1. With V trimmed by 2 bases and J by 3 bases, 5 bases remained unmatched. Germline V gene lookup returns CDR1 MNHEY and CDR2 SVGEGT. This CDR3 contains 16 residues. The CDR3 loop reads CASSYKDRADTGELFF. For the CDR3, the DNA is TGTGCCAGCAGTTACAAGGACAGGGCGGACACCGGGGAGCTGTTTTTT.

The chain couples TRBV24-1 to TRBJ2-1, with 8 bases lining up with TRBD1. Germline CDR1 KGHDR, CDR2 SFDVKD. Trimming took 3 bases from V and 5 from J; bases not matched to a gene: 5. This CDR3 region has 15 residues. CDR3 in DNA: TGTGCCACCAGTGATGCGAGGGACAGGCACAATGAGCAGTTCTTC. It codes for CATSDARDRHNEQFF.

The V and J genes are TRBV29-1 and TRBJ2-7, with D tentatively TRBD2 (5 bases). CDR3 length: 12 residues. The germline V gene encodes CDR1 SQVTM and CDR2 ANQGSEA. Trimming took off 7 bases at V and 8 bases at J, with 18 bases between the two ends. This CDR3 is CSAGLSDSQQYF. DNA of the CDR3: TGCAGCGCCGGACTTAGCGACTCCCAGCAGTACTTC.